The clone carrying this T cell receptor (beta chain) was found many times. Its antigen is currently unknown. In making TCR cDNA, 5'RACE template switching added a universal primer site and UMIs to it. TCRdb reprocessed the 5' RACE reads with MiXCR, giving one entry per CDR3 protein. In the table there are about 57,000 distinct CDR3 sequences, 6.5% to 9% of which are singletons. The CDR3 contains 13 residues. This entry belongs to a study of T cells after yellow fever vaccination. Regarding the study as a whole: A minor fraction of clonotypes spanned both CD4 and CD8 compartments. Most clones from primary vaccination were detected again post-booster (about 95% CD4, 88% CD8).

This specimen was CD8+ T cells sorted from PBMCs, taken 15 days after the yellow fever booster vaccination. This TCR derives from a man aged 30 to 45 who received the YFV17D yellow fever vaccine. J is TRBJ2-3 and V is TRBV21-1; TRBD2 is the table's D call, not checked against the DNA. TRBV21-1 is a listed pseudogene. This chain's CDR3 is CARPSGNTDTQYF. The CDR3, as DNA: TGTGCCAGACCGAGCGGGAACACAGATACGCAGTATTTT.